A selection of T cell receptor beta chains follows, all from one sample in a study of control samples from healthy donors and cancer patients. Sequencing used immunoSEQ multiplex PCR; TCRdb keeps in-frame clones, though not all of them. The sample has some 250,000 clones, around 79% seen once. The sequenced sample was PBMCs. The receptors were gathered from a woman in her fifties or sixties with lung cancer. Each CDR3 is given with its conserved first and last residue. A D gene is named only where the DNA matches it firmly. Rows may omit the clone size; those that give it use once, few, many or a size class.

CDR3 DNA: TGTGCCAGTAGTATTTCCTTTACCGGGCTCACAGATACGCAGTATTTT
CDR3 protein: CASSISFTGLTDTQYF
D gene: NA
J gene: TRBJ2-3
clone size: NA
V gene: TRBV19

CDR3 DNA: TGTGCCAGCAGCTCGCGTCGACGCGGTTCCTACAATGAGCAGTTCTTC
CDR3 protein: CASSSRRRGSYNEQFF
D gene: NA
J gene: TRBJ2-1
clone size: NA
V gene: TRBV7-9

CDR3 DNA: TGTGCCAGCAGTTTATCGGACTCCTCTGGGGCCAACGTCCTGACTTTC
CDR3 protein: CASSLSDSSGANVLTF
D gene: NA
J gene: TRBJ2-6
clone size: few
V gene: TRBV27

CDR3 DNA: TGCGCCAGCAGCTCCGATCCCGGGACCGCATTAACTGAAGCTTTCTTT
CDR3 protein: CASSSDPGTALTEAFF
D gene: NA
J gene: TRBJ1-1
clone size: NA
V gene: TRBV5-1

CDR3 DNA: TGTGCCAGTAGTGTGGGACAGGCTGTGGAGACCCAGTACTTC
CDR3 protein: CASSVGQAVETQYF
D gene: TRBD1
J gene: TRBJ2-5
clone size: few
V gene: TRBV19

CDR3 DNA: TGTGCCAGTTCGGACCTTGAGGGTCAGCCCCAGCATTTT
CDR3 protein: CASSDLEGQPQHF
D gene: NA
J gene: TRBJ1-5
clone size: few
V gene: TRBV19

CDR3 DNA: TGCGCCAGCAGCAAAGGGACTAGCGGGAGTTCCGATGAGCAGTTCTTC
CDR3 protein: CASSKGTSGSSDEQFF
D gene: TRBD2
J gene: TRBJ2-1
clone size: NA
V gene: TRBV5-1

CDR3 DNA: TGTGCCAGCAGCCTAACGACAGAGAGTTCCTACAATGAGCAGTTCTTC
CDR3 protein: CASSLTTESSYNEQFF
D gene: NA
J gene: TRBJ2-1
clone size: NA
V gene: TRBV6-6

CDR3 DNA: TGTGCCAGCAGGGGAAACAGGGATTACACCTTC
CDR3 protein: CASRGNRDYTF
D gene: NA
J gene: TRBJ1-2
clone size: NA
V gene: TRBV7-8

CDR3 DNA: TGTGCCAGCAGTGACTGGACTAGCGGGAGTCCCTACGAGCAGTACTTC
CDR3 protein: CASSDWTSGSPYEQYF
D gene: TRBD2
J gene: TRBJ2-7
clone size: NA
V gene: TRBV6-1

CDR3 DNA: TGTGCCAGCAGCCTTACCGAGACAGGGGGCGCCGGTGAAAAACTGTTTTTT
CDR3 protein: CASSLTETGGAGEKLFF
D gene: TRBD1
J gene: TRBJ1-4
clone size: NA
V gene: TRBV11-2

CDR3 DNA: TGTGCCAGCAGTTTCGGGGGTAACACTGAAGCTTTCTTT
CDR3 protein: CASSFGGNTEAFF
D gene: NA
J gene: TRBJ1-1
clone size: NA
V gene: TRBV12-3/TRBV12-4

CDR3 DNA: TGTGCCAGCAGTTTTTGGCTAGCCAATGAGCAGTTCTTC
CDR3 protein: CASSFWLANEQFF
D gene: NA
J gene: TRBJ2-1
clone size: NA
V gene: TRBV12-3/TRBV12-4

CDR3 DNA: TGCGCCAGCAGCCAGAATATCGGGACTAGCGGGAAACGTAATGAGCAGTTCTTC
CDR3 protein: CASSQNIGTSGKRNEQFF
D gene: TRBD2
J gene: TRBJ2-1
clone size: NA
V gene: TRBV4-1

CDR3 DNA: TGTGCCAGTAGCGTGACAGTTATCCGTGGGGATGGCTACACCTTC
CDR3 protein: CASSVTVIRGDGYTF
D gene: NA
J gene: TRBJ1-2
clone size: NA
V gene: TRBV19

CDR3 DNA: TGTGCCAGCAGTCCCACAGGGTACAATTCACCCCTCCACTTT
CDR3 protein: CASSPTGYNSPLHF
D gene: NA
J gene: TRBJ1-6
clone size: once
V gene: TRBV27

CDR3 DNA: TGTGCCAGCCGTCCGGGGGACCGGGGGGAAAAACTGTTTTTT
CDR3 protein: CASRPGDRGEKLFF
D gene: NA
J gene: TRBJ1-4
clone size: NA
V gene: TRBV6-5

CDR3 DNA: TGTGCCAGCAGTTACATGGGGCCCCAAGAGACCCAGTACTTC
CDR3 protein: CASSYMGPQETQYF
D gene: NA
J gene: TRBJ2-5
clone size: NA
V gene: TRBV6-6

CDR3 DNA: TGTGCCAGCAGCGCGAGCGGGGGGCCTACCTACGAGCAGTACTTC
CDR3 protein: CASSASGGPTYEQYF
D gene: TRBD2
J gene: TRBJ2-7
clone size: NA
V gene: TRBV9

CDR3 DNA: TGTGCCAGCTGGGTCGGGATAACGTGGGGCACTGAAGCTTTCTTT
CDR3 protein: CASWVGITWGTEAFF
D gene: NA
J gene: TRBJ1-1
clone size: NA
V gene: TRBV27

CDR3 DNA: TGTGCCAGCAGCCCCTGGGGGCTTGAAGCTTTCTTT
CDR3 protein: CASSPWGLEAFF
D gene: NA
J gene: TRBJ1-1
clone size: NA
V gene: TRBV7-2

CDR3 DNA: TGTGCCAGCAGTGATGAGGCAGAAAACAATGAGCAGTTCTTC
CDR3 protein: CASSDEAENNEQFF
D gene: NA
J gene: TRBJ2-1
clone size: NA
V gene: TRBV2

CDR3 DNA: TGTGCCAGCAGTTTATCTCGGGGGAGCTCCTATAATTCACCCCTCCACTTT
CDR3 protein: CASSLSRGSSYNSPLHF
D gene: NA
J gene: TRBJ1-6
clone size: NA
V gene: TRBV27

CDR3 DNA: TGTGCCAGCAGCGGGGGGACATCCGAGGGCAATGAAAAACTGTTTTTT
CDR3 protein: CASSGGTSEGNEKLFF
D gene: NA
J gene: TRBJ1-4
clone size: NA
V gene: TRBV7-8

CDR3 DNA: TGTGCCAGCAGCTCCGCACGGGGGACCTCCTACGAGCAGTACTTC
CDR3 protein: CASSSARGTSYEQYF
D gene: NA
J gene: TRBJ2-7
clone size: NA
V gene: TRBV5-6

CDR3 DNA: TGTGCCAGCAGTTTGTCGTCAAATGAGCAGTTCTTC
CDR3 protein: CASSLSSNEQFF
D gene: NA
J gene: TRBJ2-1
clone size: NA
V gene: TRBV12-3/TRBV12-4

CDR3 DNA: TGTGCCAGCAGTTTCGTAGGGGCACGGTACACTGAAGCTTTCTTT
CDR3 protein: CASSFVGARYTEAFF
D gene: NA
J gene: TRBJ1-1
clone size: NA
V gene: TRBV27

CDR3 DNA: TGTGCCAGTAAGGTCGCAGATAAAAACATTCAGTACTTC
CDR3 protein: CASKVADKNIQYF
D gene: NA
J gene: TRBJ2-4
clone size: NA
V gene: TRBV19

CDR3 DNA: TGCAGCGTTGAGGCTAGCGGGGACCTCTACAATGAGCAGTTCTTC
CDR3 protein: CSVEASGDLYNEQFF
D gene: TRBD2
J gene: TRBJ2-1
clone size: NA
V gene: TRBV29-1

CDR3 DNA: TGTGCCAGCAGCTTACAGGGGCGTGGGACGGGGACCCAGTACTTC
CDR3 protein: CASSLQGRGTGTQYF
D gene: TRBD1
J gene: TRBJ2-5
clone size: NA
V gene: TRBV5-4

CDR3 DNA: TGTGCCATCAGTGTGGAGGACCCCTACAATGAGCAGTTCTTC
CDR3 protein: CAISVEDPYNEQFF
D gene: NA
J gene: TRBJ2-1
clone size: NA
V gene: TRBV10-3

CDR3 DNA: TGTGCCAGTAGTCCAGGGACGGGAGGGAGTCAGCCCCAGCATTTT
CDR3 protein: CASSPGTGGSQPQHF
D gene: NA
J gene: TRBJ1-5
clone size: NA
V gene: TRBV19

CDR3 DNA: TGTGCCAGCAGCCGACCTACGGGGGCCGGGGCCAACGTCCTGACTTTC
CDR3 protein: CASSRPTGAGANVLTF
D gene: NA
J gene: TRBJ2-6
clone size: NA
V gene: TRBV7-6

CDR3 DNA: TGTGCCAGCAGCTTGCCTCCGGACCCCTACGAGCAGTACTTC
CDR3 protein: CASSLPPDPYEQYF
D gene: NA
J gene: TRBJ2-7
clone size: NA
V gene: TRBV7-9

CDR3 DNA: TGTGCCAGCAGCCGGTACTACGAGCAGTACTTC
CDR3 protein: CASSRYYEQYF
D gene: NA
J gene: TRBJ2-7
clone size: NA
V gene: TRBV12-3/TRBV12-4

CDR3 DNA: TGTGCCAGCAGTGCCGGGACAGAAAGCTCCTACGAGCAGTACTTC
CDR3 protein: CASSAGTESSYEQYF
D gene: TRBD1
J gene: TRBJ2-7
clone size: NA
V gene: TRBV6-2/TRBV6-3

CDR3 DNA: TGTGCCATCAGTGAGTCGATGGTTTTAAGCTCCTACGAGCAGTACTTC
CDR3 protein: CAISESMVLSSYEQYF
D gene: NA
J gene: TRBJ2-7
clone size: NA
V gene: TRBV10-3

CDR3 DNA: TGTGCCAGCAGCGGGGGAGGGCCTCGCTCTGGGGCCAACGTCCTGACTTTC
CDR3 protein: CASSGGGPRSGANVLTF
D gene: TRBD2
J gene: TRBJ2-6
clone size: few
V gene: TRBV5-4

CDR3 DNA: TGTGCCAGCAGTTTTAGCTCCTATAATTCACCCCTCCACTTT
CDR3 protein: CASSFSSYNSPLHF
D gene: NA
J gene: TRBJ1-6
clone size: NA
V gene: TRBV2

CDR3 DNA: TGTGCCAGTAGTATGCAGGGGGGCTTATACGAGCAGTACTTC
CDR3 protein: CASSMQGGLYEQYF
D gene: NA
J gene: TRBJ2-7
clone size: NA
V gene: TRBV19

CDR3 DNA: TGTGCCAGCTCACTGCAAGGAGAAGAGACCCAGTACTTC
CDR3 protein: CASSLQGEETQYF
D gene: NA
J gene: TRBJ2-5
clone size: NA
V gene: TRBV18

CDR3 DNA: TGTGCCAGCAGTGGCTGGGACGCTGAAGCTTTCTTT
CDR3 protein: CASSGWDAEAFF
D gene: NA
J gene: TRBJ1-1
clone size: NA
V gene: TRBV6-6

CDR3 DNA: TGTGCCAGCTCACCTGGACAGGGGGGAACTGAAGCTTTCTTT
CDR3 protein: CASSPGQGGTEAFF
D gene: TRBD1
J gene: TRBJ1-1
clone size: NA
V gene: TRBV18

CDR3 DNA: TGTGCCAGCAGCTTGGGAACCTCGGAAGGAAACATCATATATTTT
CDR3 protein: CASSLGTSEGNIIYF
D gene: NA
J gene: TRBJ1-3
clone size: NA
V gene: TRBV5-4

CDR3 DNA: TGTGCCAGCAGCTTGGGTGCACCATCCGTCTCTGGAAACACCATATATTTT
CDR3 protein: CASSLGAPSVSGNTIYF
D gene: NA
J gene: TRBJ1-3
clone size: NA
V gene: TRBV5-6

CDR3 DNA: TGTGCCAGCAGCCCTCCGGGACAGAAGGTGTACTTC
CDR3 protein: CASSPPGQKVYF
D gene: TRBD1
J gene: TRBJ2-7
clone size: NA
V gene: TRBV11-2

CDR3 DNA: TGTGCCAGCTCACCACTGGGCGGGAGCACAGATACGCAGTATTTT
CDR3 protein: CASSPLGGSTDTQYF
D gene: NA
J gene: TRBJ2-3
clone size: NA
V gene: TRBV18

CDR3 DNA: TGTGCCAGCAGACCCGGACAGAAACTAGCCAAAAACATTCAGTACTTC
CDR3 protein: CASRPGQKLAKNIQYF
D gene: NA
J gene: TRBJ2-4
clone size: NA
V gene: TRBV7-3

CDR3 DNA: TGTGCCAGCAGCCAAGGCGGAAACACCATATATTTT
CDR3 protein: CASSQGGNTIYF
D gene: NA
J gene: TRBJ1-3
clone size: once
V gene: TRBV3-1/TRBV3-2

CDR3 DNA: TGTGCCAGCTCACCCGTCGGGACTACAAGGGCCAGAACCTTGGACTATGGCTACACCTTC
CDR3 protein: CASSPVGTTRARTLDYGYTF
D gene: NA
J gene: TRBJ1-2
clone size: NA
V gene: TRBV18

CDR3 DNA: TGTGCCAGCAGCCAAGATGGCGGGGCTCGCTATGGCTACACCTTC
CDR3 protein: CASSQDGGARYGYTF
D gene: NA
J gene: TRBJ1-2
clone size: once
V gene: TRBV3-1/TRBV3-2

CDR3 DNA: TGTGCCAGCAGCGTAGGCGGGACGATCCCAACTAATGAAAAACTGTTTTTT
CDR3 protein: CASSVGGTIPTNEKLFF
D gene: NA
J gene: TRBJ1-4
clone size: NA
V gene: TRBV9

CDR3 DNA: TGTGCCAGCAGTTTCCTCGAGGGCCCTGAAGCTTTCTTT
CDR3 protein: CASSFLEGPEAFF
D gene: NA
J gene: TRBJ1-1
clone size: NA
V gene: TRBV27

CDR3 DNA: TGTGCCAGCAGGGAGACTAGCGGCCCAGCCAGGCAGTACTTC
CDR3 protein: CASRETSGPARQYF
D gene: TRBD2
J gene: TRBJ2-7
clone size: NA
V gene: TRBV6-5